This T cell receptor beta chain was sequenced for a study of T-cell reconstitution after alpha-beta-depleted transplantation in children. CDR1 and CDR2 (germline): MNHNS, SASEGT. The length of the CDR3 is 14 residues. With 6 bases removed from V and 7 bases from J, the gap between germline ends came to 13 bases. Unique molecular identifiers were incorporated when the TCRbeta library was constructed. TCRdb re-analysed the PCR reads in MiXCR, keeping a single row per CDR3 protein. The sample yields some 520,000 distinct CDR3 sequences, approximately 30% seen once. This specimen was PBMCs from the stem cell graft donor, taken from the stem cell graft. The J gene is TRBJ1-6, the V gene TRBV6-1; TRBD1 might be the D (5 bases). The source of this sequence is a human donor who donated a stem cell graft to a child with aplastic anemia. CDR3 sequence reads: CASRVDRGNSPLHF. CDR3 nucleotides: TGTGCCAGCAGGGTGGACCGGGGCAATTCACCCCTCCACTTT.